These 30 T cell receptor beta chains came from one sample sequenced in a study of control samples from healthy donors and cancer patients. Clones were read by immunoSEQ multiplex PCR, and TCRdb kept only the in-frame ones, dropping some. Here the sample spans roughly 150,000 clones, over 85% being singletons. The specimen sequenced was blood. The receptors here all came from a man over 45 in good health.

The CDR3 nucleotides are TGCGCCAGCAGCCAACGGGAGACTTTAAGCTCCTACGAGCAGTACTTC. Translated: CASSQRETLSSYEQYF. V gene TRBV4-1 combines with J gene TRBJ2-7; perhaps TRBD2 as D (6 bases). From germline, CDR1 is MGHRA and CDR2 YSYEKL. CDR3 length equals 16 residues. Trimming took off 2 bases at V and 0 bases at J, with 14 bases between the two ends.

The chain couples TRBV18 to TRBJ2-3, with 7 bases matching TRBD2. J lost 2 bases, V lost 7 bases, and 9 bases had no gene match. The germline V gene encodes CDR1 KGHSH and CDR2 LQKENI. The CDR3 totals 15 residues. For the CDR3, the DNA is TGTGCCAGCTGCGGAGGACGGGAGGTCACAGATACGCAGTATTTT. It encodes CASCGGREVTDTQYF.

The chain couples TRBV2 to TRBJ2-7, with D possibly being TRBD1 or TRBD2 (5 bases each). This CDR3 is built from 13 residues. Germline CDR1 is SNHLY and CDR2 is FYNNEI. Trimming left V 6 bases short and J 3 bases short, with 12 bases between. The CDR3 DNA is TGTGCCAGCAGAGCCGGGACCTACTACGAGCAGTACTTC. Translating gives CASRAGTYYEQYF.

V is TRBV6-5 and J is TRBJ1-6, with D perhaps matching TRBD1 (6 bases). The CDR3 length is 13 residues. Germline V gives CDR1 MNHEY, CDR2 SVGAGI. V was cut by 2 bases and J by 7 bases, with 6 bases left in between. This CDR3 reads CASSYRGNSPLHF. Written as DNA, the CDR3 is TGTGCCAGCAGTTACAGGGGGAATTCACCCCTCCACTTT.

This clone was counted a single time. The rearrangement links TRBV19 to TRBJ1-5; D is undetermined. Trimming took off 1 base at V and 2 bases at J, with 9 bases between the two ends. The CDR3 extends over 15 amino acids. Germline V gives CDR1 LNHDA, CDR2 SQIVND (reference sequence). In DNA form, the CDR3 reads TGTGCCAGTAGTATAGTTGGGTACGGCAATCAGCCCCAGCATTTT. Translated: CASSIVGYGNQPQHF. The complete variable domain, with remaining parts taken from reference TRBV19 and TRBJ1-5, reads DGGITQSPKYLFRKEGQNVTLSCEQNLNHDAMYWYRQDPGQGLRLIYYSQIVNDFQKGDIAEGYSVSREKKESFPLTVTSAQKNPTAFYLCASSIVGYGNQPQHFGDGTRLSIL.

This chain links TRBV18 with TRBJ2-5, with no clear D. Trimming cost V 5 bases and J 1 base, with 8 bases left between them. The CDR3 spans 13 residues. Germline loops: CDR1 KGHSH, CDR2 LQKENI. The CDR3 DNA sequence: TGTGCCAGCTCAGTTATGCCCCAAGAGACCCAGTACTTC. It is translated as CASSVMPQETQYF.

The chain employs TRBV11-2 and TRBJ2-5; 8 bases match TRBD2. Germline loops: CDR1 SGHAT, CDR2 FQNNGV. The CDR3 extends over 15 amino acids. Trimming took 3 bases from V and 5 from J; bases not matched to a gene: 8. The CDR3 bases are TGTGCCAGCAGCTTTCGTAGCGGGATATGGGAGACCCAGTACTTC. Its protein product is CASSFRSGIWETQYF.

The chain has TRBV4-1 and TRBJ1-2; D is ambiguous. The V and J ends lost 6 bases and 1 base respectively, with 27 bases between them. This CDR3 is 19 amino acids long. Germline CDR1 is MGHRA and CDR2 is YSYEKL. The DNA for the CDR3 is TGCGCCAGCAGAAAGCAGACCGGAATAGAACGGGGTGTTAACTATGGCTACACCTTC. Translating gives CASRKQTGIERGVNYGYTF.

This sequence joins TRBV11-2 and TRBJ2-1; unclear D gene. The length of the CDR3 is 15 residues. Germline values: CDR1 SGHAT, CDR2 FQNNGV. V dropped 0 bases and J dropped 4 bases, with 10 bases sitting between them. This chain's CDR3 is CASSLDLVEYNEQFF. CDR3 DNA: TGTGCCAGCAGCTTAGATCTGGTAGAGTACAATGAGCAGTTCTTC.

The chain has TRBV18 and TRBJ1-1; D remains unclear. Per the germline V gene, CDR1 is KGHSH and CDR2 is LQKENI. V was clipped by 3 bases and J by 3 bases, with 11 bases between them. The CDR3 covers 14 residues. For the CDR3, the DNA is TGTGCCAGCTCACCCTTACCACGGGACACTGAAGCTTTCTTT. Protein product: CASSPLPRDTEAFF.

This rearrangement joins TRBV4-1 to TRBJ1-4, with a tentative D call TRBD1 (6 bases). Germline CDR1 MGHRA, CDR2 YSYEKL. Trimming took 1 base from V and 7 from J, leaving 13 bases between them. The CDR3 length is 15 residues. The chain's CDR3 is CASSQGLGGREKLFF. CDR3 DNA: TGCGCCAGCAGCCAAGGATTAGGGGGGCGTGAAAAACTGTTTTTT.

This clone was observed a single time. The chain has TRBV6-6 and TRBJ2-7, with D unresolved. Trimming removed 3 bases from V and 3 bases from J, with 9 bases in between. Germline-derived CDR1 and CDR2 are MNHNY and SVGAGI (reference sequence). The CDR3 contains 13 residues. CDR3 in amino acids: CASSYEGNYEQYF. The CDR3 DNA follows: TGTGCCAGCAGTTATGAAGGTAACTACGAGCAGTACTTC.

The chain is built from TRBV19 and TRBJ1-1, with D unclear. Germline-derived CDR1 and CDR2 are LNHDA and SQIVND (reference sequence). The CDR3 runs to 14 residues. With 5 bases removed from V and 1 base from J, the gap between germline ends came to 11 bases. CDR3 DNA: TGTGCCAGTAGTGTCTCGACGTCGAACACTGAAGCTTTCTTT. Amino acid sequence: CASSVSTSNTEAFF.

V usage is TRBV28 and J usage is TRBJ1-4; 8 nucleotides match TRBD1. CDR1 is MDHEN, CDR2 SYDVKM, per germline. The CDR3 spans 15 residues. Losses at the gene ends were 7 bases for V and 7 bases for J; bases not matched to a gene: 11. Here the CDR3 DNA reads TGTGCCAGCAAAGGACAGGGCTTTTCGGGTGAAAAACTGTTTTTT. Translating it yields CASKGQGFSGEKLFF.

The chain has TRBV6-6 and TRBJ1-5; TRBD1 is a possible D gene (6 bases). The germline V gene has CDR1 MNHNY and CDR2 SVGAGI (reference sequence). V lost 5 bases and J lost 0, with 11 bases in between. CDR3 length: 15 amino acids. CDR3 amino acids: CASSLNRDSNQPQHF. CDR3 sequence (DNA): TGTGCCAGCAGTCTCAACAGGGATAGCAATCAGCCCCAGCATTTT.

The gene calls are TRBV10-2 and TRBJ2-7; D unclear. The ends were cut back, 7 bases at V and 1 base at J, with 8 bases in the middle. Germline CDR1 reads WSHSY; CDR2 reads SAAADI. The CDR3 has 12 residues. The CDR3 loop is CASNDRSYEQYF. DNA for the CDR3: TGCGCCAGCAATGATAGGTCCTACGAGCAGTACTTC.

The chain recombines TRBV18 with TRBJ2-4; a possible D gene is TRBD2 (6 bases). V was cut by 2 bases and J by 0 bases, with 11 bases left in between. CDR1 and CDR2 (germline): KGHSH, LQKENI. The CDR3 has 16 amino acids. Here the CDR3 reads CASSPGLRLAKNIQYF. CDR3 sequence (DNA): TGTGCCAGCTCACCAGGACTACGATTAGCCAAAAACATTCAGTACTTC. The full variable domain, in which reference TRBV18 and TRBJ2-4 provide the parts outside the CDR3, is NAGVMQNPRHLVRRRGQEARLRCSPMKGHSHVYWYRQLPEEGLKFMVYLQKENIIDESGMPKERFSAEFPKEGPSILRIQQVVRGDSAAYFCASSPGLRLAKNIQYFGAGTRLSVL.

V and J are TRBV6-5 and TRBJ2-6; no clear D. Per the germline V gene, CDR1 is MNHEY and CDR2 is SVGAGI. Trimming cost V 5 bases and J 4 bases, with 9 bases left between them. The CDR3 is 14 amino acids. CDR3 DNA: TGTGCCAGCAGTCGGCGACGAGGGGCCAACGTCCTGACTTTC. Translation: CASSRRRGANVLTF.

This sequence joins TRBV6-1 and TRBJ2-3; the D is unclear. CDR3 length equals 13 residues. V lost 3 bases to trimming and J lost 2 bases, with 6 bases between them. CDR1 is MNHNS, CDR2 SASEGT, per germline. In DNA form, the CDR3 reads TGTGCCAGCAGTGACATGTACACAGATACGCAGTATTTT. It yields the protein CASSDMYTDTQYF.

CDR3 coding DNA: TGTGCCAGCAGTTTACCCCATTCGACCGCCTTAAGTGGCTACACCTTC. Protein sequence: CASSLPHSTALSGYTF. The chain is built from TRBV28 and TRBJ1-2; D not resolved. CDR1 is MDHEN and CDR2 is SYDVKM in the germline V gene. The CDR3 runs to 16 residues. V lost 2 bases to trimming and J lost 7 bases, with 20 bases between them.

The chain has TRBV5-1 and TRBJ2-1; D not certain. Germline V gives CDR1 SGHRS, CDR2 YFSETQ. This CDR3 contains 14 residues. Trimming shortened V by 1 base and J by 8 bases, and 13 bases separated the two germline ends. DNA for the CDR3: TGCGCCAGCAGCTTGAGTTATAGAGGCCATGAGCAGTTCTTC. It codes for CASSLSYRGHEQFF.

The chain is built from TRBV3-1 (or the pseudogene TRBV3-2) and TRBJ1-2; D is undetermined. This CDR3 contains 11 residues. The ends were cut back, 5 bases at V and 8 bases at J, with 9 bases in the middle. From germline, CDR1 is LGHDT and CDR2 YNNKEL (reference sequence). The CDR3 nucleotides are TGTGCCAGCAGCGACACTGCCGGCTACACCTTC. It specifies CASSDTAGYTF.

This chain links TRBV7-9 with TRBJ2-3, with D perhaps matching TRBD2 (5 bases). CDR3 length equals 15 residues. Germline-derived CDR1 and CDR2 are SEHNR and FQNEAQ (reference sequence). V was trimmed by 5 bases and J by 0 bases, leaving 12 bases between them. The CDR3 coding sequence is TGTGCCAGCAGCCCAATAGCGTCTAGCACAGATACGCAGTATTTT. This codes for CASSPIASSTDTQYF.

This clone was recorded only once. The V gene is TRBV9, the J gene TRBJ2-1, with TRBD2 matching over 11 bases. Looked up from germline, CDR1 is SGDLS and CDR2 is YYNGEE. The J segment lost 9 bases and the V segment lost 2 bases, leaving 13 bases of the junction unmatched. CDR3 length equals 17 residues. CDR3 DNA sequence: TGTGCCAGCAGCGTCCATAGAGGCCTAGCGGGAGGAGGTGAGCAGTTCTTC. Its protein product is CASSVHRGLAGGGEQFF.

This chain connects TRBV5-1 to TRBJ2-1, with D perhaps TRBD2 (5 bases). The germline V and J ends were trimmed by 0 bases and 8 bases, with 9 bases remaining between them. Looked up from germline, CDR1 is SGHRS and CDR2 is YFSETQ. The CDR3 consists of 13 residues. The CDR3 here is CASSLVAGYEQFF. Written as DNA, the CDR3 is TGCGCCAGCAGCTTGGTTGCGGGCTATGAGCAGTTCTTC.

The chain recombines TRBV5-1 with TRBJ2-1, with TRBD2 matching 7 bases. V trimming: 4 bases; J trimming: 3 bases; junction bases outside the gene matches: 10. CDR3 length: 16 amino acids. The germline V gene has CDR1 SGHRS and CDR2 YFSETQ. The DNA of the CDR3 is TGCGCCAGCAGCAGCCAGACCGGGAGGAGCTACAATGAGCAGTTCTTC. Protein product: CASSSQTGRSYNEQFF.

This rearrangement joins TRBV12-3 or TRBV12-4 to TRBJ1-2; possibly TRBD1 for D (6 bases). The CDR3 is 12 residues long. V was cut by 6 bases and J by 8 bases, with 13 bases left in between. The CDR3 region has the DNA TGTGCCAGCAGCTGGACAGTGCCGGGCTACACCTTC. Translating gives CASSWTVPGYTF.

The chain joins TRBV7-9 to TRBJ1-1; the D is unclear. V lost 5 bases to trimming and J lost 2 bases, with 9 bases between them. Germline loops: CDR1 SEHNR, CDR2 FQNEAQ (reference sequence). The length of the CDR3 is 13 residues. The CDR3 bases are TGTGCCAGCAGCGAGCAAAGAAACACTGAAGCTTTCTTT. Translating gives CASSEQRNTEAFF.

The CDR3, as DNA: TGTGCCACCGCATACGATAGAGGGGTGGCTTTCTTT. Protein sequence: CATAYDRGVAFF. This chain connects TRBV15 to TRBJ1-1; D may be TRBD1 (5 bases). Germline CDR1 is LNHNV and CDR2 is YYDKDF (reference sequence). The CDR3 consists of 12 residues. V was cut by 8 bases and J by 11 bases, with 18 bases left in between.

Only one count was recorded for this clone. The gene calls are TRBV6-5 and TRBJ2-3; D ambiguous. The CDR3 contains 13 residues. Germline values: CDR1 MNHEY, CDR2 SVGAGI. Trimming took 7 bases from V and 6 from J, leaving 14 bases between them. The CDR3 nucleotides are TGTGCCAGCAACCAGATAGGGTCGGATACGCAGTATTTT. Translated, it gives CASNQIGSDTQYF.